This is a list of T cell receptor beta chains from one sample in a study of T cell repertoires in cytomegalovirus infection. Using its own MiXCR run on the reads, TCRdb lists one record per CDR3 protein. The sample has approximately 310,000 distinct CDR3 sequences, roughly 25% seen once; the top ten hold roughly 15%. What these receptors recognize is not known. The input for sequencing was cultured PBMCs, taken from culture after CMV antigen stimulation. These receptors all come from a human donor in good health (CMV status not recorded). Some clones in this sample may be carry-over from other donors' samples. Each CDR3 is given with its conserved first and last residue. Each record gives: J gene, V gene, CDR3 protein.

TRBJ2-5 TRBV7-9 CASSRTEKWETQYF
TRBJ2-1 TRBV11-2 CASIPSAGSYNEQFF
TRBJ2-1 TRBV7-2 CASSRRREGKAQFF
TRBJ2-1 TRBV24-1 CATPPPHYNEQFF
TRBJ1-5 TRBV29-1 CSVQTGMGQPQHF
TRBJ1-1 TRBV12-3/TRBV12-4 CASRSSGQWVPDTEAFF
TRBJ1-2 TRBV12-3/TRBV12-4 CASSFGPRDSNYGYTF
TRBJ2-7 TRBV19 CASSPSTGGSYEQYF
TRBJ1-1 TRBV7-2 CASSFQGFSAFF
TRBJ2-4 TRBV4-1 CASSQDRGTSGRVSQNIQYF
TRBJ1-2 TRBV2 CASSELPSYGYTF
TRBJ2-5 TRBV7-2 CASSADRGLETQYF
TRBJ1-5 TRBV6-2/TRBV6-3 CASSYSQGTQPQHF
TRBJ1-6 TRBV6-2/TRBV6-3 CASSSTGRNSPLHF
TRBJ1-3 TRBV6-5 CASSYSIPGIPGNTIYF
TRBJ2-1 TRBV7-3 CASSPGGSRYNEQFF
TRBJ2-3 TRBV9 CASSRNPGLAGANPDTQYF
TRBJ1-1 TRBV18 CASSPPWASTEAFF
TRBJ1-1 TRBV7-6 CASSSNFGTLREAFF
TRBJ1-4 TRBV19 CASSMNGAGEKLFF
TRBJ2-5 TRBV3-1 CASSLQPPRETQYF
TRBJ2-5 TRBV12-3/TRBV12-4 CASSLAAVGQETQYF
TRBJ2-1 TRBV6-2/TRBV6-3 CASRTLDRTEPYNEQFF
TRBJ2-2 TRBV7-2 CASIMGIGQNTGELFF
TRBJ2-5 TRBV2 CASFLGQARVGQETQYF
TRBJ2-3 TRBV30 CAEEKADTQYF
TRBJ2-1 TRBV24-1 CSSSGRPYNEQFF
TRBJ1-2 TRBV5-6 CASSLSPAGNRGYTF
TRBJ1-5 TRBV4-1 CASSQKGQPQHF
TRBJ2-1 TRBV15 CATSRDADGRANEQFF
TRBJ1-3 TRBV4-1 CASSQDIGNTIYF
TRBJ2-5 TRBV12-3/TRBV12-4 CASSPGGVLETQYF
TRBJ2-7 TRBV6-2/TRBV6-3 CASRDTGTWNSYEQYF
TRBJ1-2 TRBV19 CASSSLGGDDVGYTF
TRBJ2-1 TRBV4-3 CASSPRGGGNNEQFF
TRBJ2-2 TRBV29-1 CSVEAAGELFF
TRBJ1-5 TRBV7-6 CASSYAGQPQHF
TRBJ2-1 TRBV28 CASSLGGTSYNEQFF
TRBJ1-5 TRBV4-3 CASSQVMGARQPQHF
TRBJ2-5 TRBV6-5 CASSYRGTSGETQYF
TRBJ1-2 TRBV10-3 CAISGDSYGYTF
TRBJ2-3 TRBV29-1 CSAEAGQGTDTQYF